This TCR beta chain was recorded in a study of blood T cell repertoires in COVID-19. V was pared by 4 bases and J by 2 bases, with 7 bases of the junction left unmatched. The CDR3 runs 14 residues. Germline V gene data show CDR1 as SQVTM and CDR2 as ANQGSEA. Generated by immunoSEQ multiplex PCR, the TCRdb table keeps only in-frame clones and is missing some. The sample gives over 200,000 clones, 80% to 90% of which show up once; around 3.6% is in the top ten. This receptor was identified in a woman in her twenties or thirties who had been exposed to COVID-19. This chain uses TRBV29-1 with TRBJ2-7, with TRBD1 identical over 8 bases. What was sequenced was PBMCs or T cells enriched from blood (not recorded which). The CDR3, as DNA: TGCAGCGTTGGATCAGGGGGCCGTCCCTACGAGCAGTACTTC. As protein: CSVGSGGRPYEQYF.